Sequencing of this TCR beta chain was carried out in a study of graft-versus-host responses after intestinal transplantation. As for the study in general: Recipients obtained multivisceral, liver-intestinal, or isolated intestinal transplants. Findings and caveats of the study: GvH clones were identified in recipient marrow, with some first appearing in ileum or blood.

The CDR3 runs 18 residues. Some clones are missing from TCRdb's copy, which holds only in-frame ones; the method was immunoSEQ multiplex PCR. The table records 20,000 to 25,000 clones, approximately 95% of them present only once. With regard to this clone: No antigen is known for it.

The receptor's source is a human patient who received an intestinal transplant, so some T cells may come from the graft donor. Material: PBMCs, obtained 156 days after intestinal transplant. V usage is TRBV21-1 and J usage is TRBJ2-5; the tabulated D call, TRBD2, remains unverified against the DNA. TRBV21-1 is a pseudogene segment. The CDR3 region is CASSKAAKAGGTEETQYF. CDR3 sequence (DNA): TGTGCCAGCAGCAAAGCGGCAAAGGCTGGCGGTACGGAAGAGACCCAGTACTTC.